This T cell receptor (beta chain) was observed in a study of blood T cell repertoires in COVID-19. Overall study context: The United States, Italy and Spain were the sources of the acute and convalescent COVID-19 samples. The analysed material was cDNA or gDNA that came from T cells, B-cell-depleted T cells, or PBMCs.

As handled by the study authors: Nucleated cell counts were estimated from reference gene primer amplification. Sequencing was performed with immunoSEQ multiplex PCR; in TCRdb, only in-frame clones are kept and a portion is missing. From that table come the V and J calls and clone size; the DNA was used to work out D and trimming. Among about 87,000 clones listed, around 83% were seen once. Per the germline V gene, CDR1 is ENHRY and CDR2 is SYGVKD. The CDR3 covers 17 residues. In regard to this clone: The junction shows a germline mismatch at one end, possibly a read error.

This chain uses TRBV10-3 with TRBJ2-5; TRBD1 agrees at 8 bases. Sequenced sample: peripheral blood. The clonotype was recovered from a woman in her seventies with acute or convalescent COVID-19. The CDR3 sequence: CATSVSLRTGSQETQYF. CDR3 nucleotides: TGTGCCACCAGTGTTAGTCTTCGGACAGGGAGTCAAGAGACCCAGTACTTC.